The clone carrying this T cell receptor (beta chain) was picked up many times. The antigen remains unidentified. This CDR3 comprises 14 residues. The V gene lost 4 bases and the J gene lost 4 bases, with 13 bases spanning the gap. Germline V gives CDR1 LNHNV, CDR2 YYDKDF (reference sequence). This sample was taken from a study of regulatory T cells in long-lasting Graves disease. Overall study: Patients with persistent Graves' disease had over 5 years of antithyroid drugs and persistent TSH receptor antibodies.

Time point given: persistent/refractory GD, antithyroid drugs over 5 years with positive TRAb. PBMC RNA was the source of the TCR library. Overall study findings and caveats: Comparison showed that persistent patients shared more public clonotypes (roughly 2,500) than new patients (around 1,000). TRBV28, TRBJ1-2 and TRBJ2-5 were favored in persistent disease. Researchers reported studying only peripheral blood, not thyroid tissue.

To make TCR beta libraries, researchers used iRepertoire HTBI primers and Arm-PCR of CDR3 regions. Each CDR3 protein is one row after TCRdb ran MiXCR on the multiplex PCR reads. This table has some 470,000 distinct CDR3 sequences, roughly 21% appearing once. The chain couples TRBV15 to TRBJ1-1, with D tentatively TRBD1 (5 bases). The sequence derives from a female donor with Graves disease. Specimen: peripheral blood mononuclear cells (PBMCs), collected when the disease was refractory, from a patient treated with antithyroid drugs. The CDR3 is CATSTAGGSTEAFF. CDR3 nucleotides: TGTGCCACCAGCACCGCTGGGGGTAGCACTGAAGCTTTCTTT.